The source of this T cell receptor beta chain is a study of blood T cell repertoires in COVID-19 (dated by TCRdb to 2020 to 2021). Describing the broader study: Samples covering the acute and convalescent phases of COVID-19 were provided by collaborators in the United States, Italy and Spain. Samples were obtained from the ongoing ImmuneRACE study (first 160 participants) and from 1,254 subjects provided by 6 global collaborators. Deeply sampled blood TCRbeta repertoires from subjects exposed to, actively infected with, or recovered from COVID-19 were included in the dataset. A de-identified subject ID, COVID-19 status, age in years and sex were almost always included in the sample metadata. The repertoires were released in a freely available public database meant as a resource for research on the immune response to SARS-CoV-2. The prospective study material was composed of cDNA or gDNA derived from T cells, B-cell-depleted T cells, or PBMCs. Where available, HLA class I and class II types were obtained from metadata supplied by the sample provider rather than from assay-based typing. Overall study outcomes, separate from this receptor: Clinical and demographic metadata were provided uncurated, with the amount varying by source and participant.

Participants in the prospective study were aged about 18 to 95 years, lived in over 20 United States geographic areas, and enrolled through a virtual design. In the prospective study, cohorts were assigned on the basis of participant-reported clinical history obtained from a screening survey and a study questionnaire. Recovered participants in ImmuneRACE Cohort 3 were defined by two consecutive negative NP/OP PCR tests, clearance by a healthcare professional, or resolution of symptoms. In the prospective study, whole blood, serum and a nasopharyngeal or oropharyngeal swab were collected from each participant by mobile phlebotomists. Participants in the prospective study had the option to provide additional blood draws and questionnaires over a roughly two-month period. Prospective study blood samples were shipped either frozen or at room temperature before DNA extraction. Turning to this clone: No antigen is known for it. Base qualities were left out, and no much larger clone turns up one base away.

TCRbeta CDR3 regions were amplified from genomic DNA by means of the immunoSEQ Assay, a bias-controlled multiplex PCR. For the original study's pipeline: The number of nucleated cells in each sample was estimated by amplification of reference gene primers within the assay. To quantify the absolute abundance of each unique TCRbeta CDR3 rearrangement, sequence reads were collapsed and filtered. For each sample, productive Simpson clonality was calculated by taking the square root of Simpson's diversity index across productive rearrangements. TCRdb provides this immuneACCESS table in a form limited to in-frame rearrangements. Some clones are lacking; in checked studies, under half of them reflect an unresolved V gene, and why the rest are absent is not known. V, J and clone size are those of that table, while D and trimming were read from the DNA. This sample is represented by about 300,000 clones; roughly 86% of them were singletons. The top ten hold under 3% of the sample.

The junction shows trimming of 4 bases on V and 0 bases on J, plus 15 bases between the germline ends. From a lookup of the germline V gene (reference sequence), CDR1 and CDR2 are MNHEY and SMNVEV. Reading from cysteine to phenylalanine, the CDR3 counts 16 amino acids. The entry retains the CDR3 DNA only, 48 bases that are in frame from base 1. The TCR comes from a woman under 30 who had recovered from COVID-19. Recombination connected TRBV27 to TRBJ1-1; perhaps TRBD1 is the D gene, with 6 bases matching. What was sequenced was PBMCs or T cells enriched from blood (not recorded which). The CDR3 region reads CASSSQGTIMNTEAFF. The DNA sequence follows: TGTGCCAGCAGTTCACAGGGTACCATCATGAACACTGAAGCTTTCTTT.